This TCR beta chain was sequenced in a study of blood T cell repertoires in COVID-19. Study at large: COVID-19 samples collected from the United States, Italy and Spain covered acute and convalescent phases. Sources were T cells, B-cell-depleted T cells, or PBMCs; the material itself was cDNA or gDNA.

Methods used by the authors: Using reference gene primer amplification, nucleated cell counts were estimated. The method was immunoSEQ multiplex PCR; TCRdb's version includes in-frame clones alone and lacks a portion of them. Clone size and the V and J calls come from that table; the DNA yielded D and trimming. The sample holds fewer than 350,000 clones, 85% seen once. The material sequenced was peripheral blood. The receptor's source is a human donor in a cohort sampled during active COVID-19.

The CDR3 protein is CASSFDRGDTEAFF. The CDR3, as DNA: TGTGCCAGCAGCTTCGACAGGGGCGACACTGAAGCTTTCTTT. The V and J genes are TRBV7-9 and TRBJ1-1; 8 positions agree with TRBD1. The germline V gene encodes CDR1 SEHNR and CDR2 FQNEAQ (reference sequence). V dropped 3 bases and J dropped 3; count of bases not matched to a gene: 3. The CDR3 covers 14 residues. The variable domain in full, completed from reference TRBV7-9 and TRBJ1-1, reads DTGVSQNPRHKITKRGQNVTFRCDPISEHNRLYWYRQTLGQGPEFLTYFQNEAQLEKSRLLSDRFSAERPKGSFSTLEIQRTEQGDSAMYLCASSFDRGDTEAFFGQGTRLTVV.